Below, 3 T cell receptor beta chains from the same sample are listed, as sequenced in a study of blood T cells in healthy people across ages. With a J-beta primer mix and a sample-barcoded 5' primer, a second PCR ran roughly 7 to 11 cycles. In TCRdb, the 5' RACE reads were re-called with MiXCR into one record per CDR3 protein. In the table there are 450,000 to 700,000 distinct CDR3 sequences, about 25% of which are singletons. Specimen: blood. The receptors were sampled from a woman in her 70s in good health.

A note on this clonotype: A read error is possible here, since a much larger clone lies one base away. This chain joins TRBV7-3 and TRBJ2-3; the D is unclear. The CDR3 totals 12 residues. The V and J ends lost 7 bases and 7 bases respectively, with 12 bases between them. Germline V gives CDR1 SGHTA, CDR2 FQGTGA. In nucleotides, the CDR3 is TGTGCCAGCAACTCGGACCAGAATACGCAGTATTTT. This gives the protein CASNSDQNTQYF.

The rearrangement uses TRBV29-1 and TRBJ2-5, with D tentatively TRBD1 (6 bases). Germline V gene sequence: CDR1 SQVTM, CDR2 ANQGSEA. With 8 bases removed from V and 2 bases from J, the gap between germline ends came to 9 bases. This CDR3 comprises 11 residues. CDR3 bases: TGCAGCTCGGGACAACAAGAGACCCAGTACTTC. Amino acids: CSSGQQETQYF.

The chain has TRBV7-2 and TRBJ2-2; 9 positions match TRBD1. Per the germline V gene, CDR1 is SGHTA and CDR2 is FQGNSA. Germline trimming cut 1 base from V and 5 bases from J; bases unmatched to any gene: 11. CDR3 length equals 18 residues. CDR3: CASSLGRTGGAWTGELFF. CDR3 coding DNA: TGTGCCAGCAGCTTAGGCCGAACAGGGGGCGCGTGGACCGGGGAGCTGTTTTTT.